This T cell receptor beta chain is from a study of cytomegalovirus exposure and HLA in healthy donors. In the PCR, 60 Vbeta and 13 Jbeta primers were used. The method was immunoSEQ multiplex PCR; TCRdb's version includes in-frame clones alone and lacks a portion of them. Counted here are some 160,000 clones, over 70% occurring once; the ten biggest clones make up approximately 1.4%. The CDR3 extends over 14 amino acids. Germline V gene sequence: CDR1 MDHEN, CDR2 SYDVKM. Trimming left V 3 bases short and J 9 bases short, with 14 bases between. Sequencing was carried out using PBMCs. The TCR was taken from a woman aged 18-29 years in good health and CMV-seronegative. The J gene is TRBJ1-4, the V gene TRBV28, with D tentatively TRBD1 (6 bases). CDR3 loop: CASSFGTQSQKLFF. CDR3 DNA sequence: TGTGCCAGCAGTTTTGGGACACAATCCCAAAAACTGTTTTTT.